The 27 T cell receptor beta chains listed next were all sequenced from one sample in a study of OX40 agonist ivuxolimab in advanced cancers. Sequenced by immunoSEQ multiplex PCR; TCRdb stores in-frame clones only, minus some. The sample includes tens of thousands of clones, roughly 83% of them seen just once. The sample in question was CD4+ or CD8+ T cells sorted from blood, obtained in a trial of the OX40 agonist ivuxolimab. Receptors originate from an adult with an advanced solid tumor such as melanoma, head and neck, liver or kidney cancer.

The V call is TRBV5-1, the J call TRBJ2-1; 11 positions agree with TRBD2. The CDR3 is made up of 17 amino acids. Trimming took 4 bases from V and 1 from J; bases not matched to a gene: 7. Germline CDR1 is SGHRS and CDR2 is YFSETQ. CDR3 in DNA: TGCGCCAGCAGCCTCAATAGCGGGAGGGAGTCCTACAATGAGCAGTTCTTC. It translates to CASSLNSGRESYNEQFF.

The rearrangement joins TRBV29-1 to TRBJ2-7; 9 bases fit TRBD2. In germline, CDR1 is SQVTM, CDR2 ANQGSEA. The CDR3 is 15 residues long. J gave up 4 bases and V 3 bases, and 10 bases lay outside the gene matches. The CDR3 nucleotides are TGCAGCGTTGATACCCTAGCGGGGTCCTCTTACGAGCAGTACTTC. This gives the protein CSVDTLAGSSYEQYF.

The CDR3 here is CASSLKGLATLSSYNEQFF. Here the CDR3 DNA reads TGTGCCAGCAGCTTAAAGGGACTAGCGACCCTAAGCTCCTACAATGAGCAGTTCTTC. The chain has TRBV7-8 and TRBJ2-1; 10 bases agree with TRBD2. The CDR3 spans 19 residues. Looked up from germline, CDR1 is SGHVS and CDR2 is FQNEAQ. V lost 2 bases to trimming and J lost 0 bases; unmatched junction nucleotides: 10.

CDR3 loop: CASSLTDHSYNEQFF. In DNA, the CDR3 is TGTGCCAGCAGCTTGACGGATCACTCCTACAATGAGCAGTTCTTC. The chain joins TRBV7-9 to TRBJ2-1; D gene unclear. This CDR3 region has 15 residues. Germline CDR1 and CDR2: SEHNR and FQNEAQ (reference sequence). V was trimmed by 3 bases and J by 0 bases, leaving 9 bases between them. Based on the CDR3 plus reference TRBV7-9 and TRBJ2-1, the full variable domain is DTGVSQNPRHKITKRGQNVTFRCDPISEHNRLYWYRQTLGQGPEFLTYFQNEAQLEKSRLLSDRFSAERPKGSFSTLEIQRTEQGDSAMYLCASSLTDHSYNEQFFGPGTRLTVL.

The rearrangement links TRBV9 to TRBJ2-3; the match to TRBD2 covers 7 bases. This CDR3 is built from 14 residues. The trim removed 0 bases at V and 6 bases at J, leaving 4 bases unmatched. Germline V gives CDR1 SGDLS, CDR2 YYNGEE. For the CDR3, the DNA is TGTGCCAGCAGCGTAGGCGGGAGCCCGGATACGCAGTATTTT. This codes for CASSVGGSPDTQYF. The whole variable domain, filled in from reference TRBV9 and TRBJ2-3, reads DSGVTQTPKHLITATGQRVTLRCSPRSGDLSVYWYQQSLDQGLQFLIQYYNGEERAKGNILERFSAQQFPDLHSELNLSSLELGDSALYFCASSVGGSPDTQYFGPGTRLTVL.

V gene TRBV5-1 combines with J gene TRBJ1-5, with 10 bases that match TRBD1. Unmatched junction bases numbered 1, after V lost 2 bases and J lost 5 bases. This CDR3 spans 14 amino acids. Germline CDR1 SGHRS, CDR2 YFSETQ. The CDR3 protein is CASSFGTGDQPQHF. CDR3 nucleotide sequence: TGCGCCAGCAGCTTCGGGACAGGGGATCAGCCCCAGCATTTT. The full variable domain, completed using reference TRBV5-1 and TRBJ1-5, is KAGVTQTPRYLIKTRGQQVTLSCSPISGHRSVSWYQQTPGQGLQFLFEYFSETQRNKGNFPGRFSGRQFSNSRSEMNVSTLELGDSALYLCASSFGTGDQPQHFGDGTRLSIL.

V usage is TRBV5-4 and J usage is TRBJ2-1; TRBD2 matches 14 bases. The CDR3 covers 15 residues. V dropped 2 bases and J dropped 7; count of bases not matched to a gene: 2. CDR1 is SGHNT and CDR2 is YYREEE in the germline V gene (reference sequence). CDR3 sequence: CASSLGLAGGNEQFF. The DNA for the CDR3 is TGTGCCAGCAGCTTAGGACTAGCGGGAGGTAATGAGCAGTTCTTC.

V and J are TRBV2 and TRBJ1-1; TRBD1 matches 7 bases. CDR1 SNHLY and CDR2 FYNNEI come from the germline V gene. The CDR3 is made up of 18 amino acids. The junction had 16 bases not matched to a gene; V was cut back by 3 bases and J by 3 bases. CDR3 nucleotides: TGTGCCAGCAGTGATAGCGGGACAGATTTATTTTGGGACACTGAAGCTTTCTTT. Protein product: CASSDSGTDLFWDTEAFF.

The V gene is TRBV7-6, the J gene TRBJ2-1; D gene unclear. The V gene lost 3 bases and the J gene lost 7 bases, with 13 bases spanning the gap. The CDR3 is 14 amino acids. CDR1 and CDR2 (germline): SGHVS, FNYEAQ. CDR3 residues: CASSLRTPQNEQFF. The CDR3 DNA is TGTGCCAGCAGCTTGCGGACCCCTCAAAATGAGCAGTTCTTC.

This sequence joins TRBV7-9 and TRBJ1-4, with D possibly TRBD1 on 5 matching bases. The ends were cut back, 5 bases at V and 10 bases at J, with 17 bases in the middle. CDR1 is SEHNR, CDR2 FQNEAQ, per germline (reference sequence). There are 14 residues in the CDR3. CDR3 sequence: CASSPGRGKGKLFF. DNA for the CDR3: TGTGCCAGCAGCCCGGGACGGGGGAAAGGAAAACTGTTTTTT.

The chain employs TRBV9 and TRBJ2-3; TRBD2 agrees at 10 bases. CDR3 length equals 16 residues. Germline V gene data show CDR1 as SGDLS and CDR2 as YYNGEE. V shed 0 bases, J shed 5 bases, and the junction held 6 bases outside the gene matches. The CDR3 is CASSVEIAGGKDTQYF. In DNA form, the CDR3 reads TGTGCCAGCAGCGTAGAGATAGCGGGAGGTAAAGATACGCAGTATTTT.

This sequence joins TRBV27 and TRBJ2-7; the match to TRBD1 covers 9 bases. J was trimmed by 2 bases and V by 2 bases; bases with no gene match: 4. The CDR3 sequence is 15 residues long. CDR1 and CDR2 from the germline V gene are MNHEY and SMNVEV (reference sequence). The CDR3: CASSLGGTGPYEQYF. The CDR3 region has the DNA TGTGCCAGCAGTTTAGGGGGGACAGGGCCCTACGAGCAGTACTTC.

A single count supports this clone. The CDR3 loop is CASSRGTPPNTGELFF. The CDR3 region has the DNA TGCGCCAGCAGCCGTGGGACTCCTCCGAACACCGGGGAGCTGTTTTTT. This rearrangement joins TRBV4-1 to TRBJ2-2, with a weak D call TRBD2 (6 bases). This CDR3 is 16 amino acids long. CDR1 is MGHRA, CDR2 YSYEKL, per germline. V dropped 4 bases and J dropped 0 bases, with 12 bases sitting between them.

The V gene is TRBV5-1, the J gene TRBJ2-5, with TRBD1 matching over 9 bases. Matching the DNA end better, TRBJ2-7 makes the J call doubtful. Germline values: CDR1 SGHRS, CDR2 YFSETQ. CDR3 length: 16 amino acids. CDR3 DNA sequence: TGCGCCAGCAGCAACCGGTGGACAGGGGCGACAAGCGAGCAGTACTTC. Amino acid sequence: CASSNRWTGATSEQYF.

This sequence joins TRBV27 and TRBJ2-2; D gene uncertain. CDR3 length: 15 residues. V was pared by 8 bases and J by 1 base, with 14 bases between. Germline assignment: CDR1 MNHEY and CDR2 SMNVEV (reference sequence). This CDR3 is CASSLVRENTGELFF. As DNA, the CDR3 is TGTGCCAGCTCCTTGGTAAGGGAGAACACCGGGGAGCTGTTTTTT.

This clone is a singleton in its sample. The chain uses TRBV1 and TRBJ2-5; TRBD2, as called in the table, went unchecked against the DNA. TRBV1 is given as a pseudogene. This CDR3 comprises 16 residues. CDR3 loop: CTSSQERRGGEETQYF. The CDR3 bases are TGCACCAGCAGCCAAGAGAGGCGGGGGGGGGAAGAGACCCAGTACTTC.

This clone was detected only a few times. This sequence joins TRBV5-5 and TRBJ1-4; D gene ambiguous. The germline V gene has CDR1 SGHKS and CDR2 YYEKEE (reference sequence). V dropped 3 bases and J dropped 3 bases, with 15 bases sitting between them. CDR3 size: 16 residues. CDR3 sequence: CASSSPGGPANEKLFF. CDR3 in DNA: TGTGCCAGCAGCTCCCCGGGAGGTCCGGCTAATGAAAAACTGTTTTTT.

The rearrangement joins TRBV6-1 to TRBJ2-1; TRBD2 matches at 12 bases. Trimming took 7 bases from V and 1 from J; bases not matched to a gene: 2. The CDR3 covers 15 residues. Germline loops: CDR1 MNHNS, CDR2 SASEGT. The CDR3: CASTLAGGSYNEQFF. The CDR3 nucleotides are TGTGCCAGCACCCTAGCGGGAGGGTCCTACAATGAGCAGTTCTTC.

This clone was seen more than once but under ten times. Other DNA sequences from this sample encode an identical CDR3 as well. V and J are TRBV9 and TRBJ2-7, with a possible D match to TRBD1 (5 bases). The CDR3 runs 16 residues. CDR1 is SGDLS and CDR2 is YYNGEE in the germline V gene. Trimming took 1 base from V and 0 from J, leaving 14 bases between them. CDR3 nucleotides: TGTGCCAGCAGCGTAACCCCCCTACAGGTCTCCTACGAGCAGTACTTC. Its translation: CASSVTPLQVSYEQYF.

This CDR3 is CASSQEGGSSYEQYF. In nucleotides, the CDR3 is TGCGCCAGCAGCCAAGAAGGAGGCAGCTCCTACGAGCAGTACTTC. The chain uses TRBV4-1 and TRBJ2-7, with D possibly being TRBD2 (5 bases). This CDR3 contains 15 residues. Between the trimmed V and J ends, which lost 0 bases and 0 bases, there was a span of 9 bases. Germline assignment: CDR1 MGHRA and CDR2 YSYEKL.

The chain carries TRBV7-6 and TRBJ2-3, with 7 bases matching TRBD2. The germline CDR1 and CDR2 sequences are SGHVS and FNYEAQ. The CDR3 length is 16 residues. The trim removed 2 bases at V and 3 bases at J, leaving 8 bases unmatched. This chain's CDR3 is CASSLSGGSGTDTQYF. DNA of the CDR3: TGTGCCAGCAGCTTATCAGGCGGGAGCGGTACAGATACGCAGTATTTT. Combining the CDR3 with reference TRBV7-6 and TRBJ2-3 gives the whole variable domain GAGVSQSPRYKVTKRGQDVALRCDPISGHVSLYWYRQALGQGPEFLTYFNYEAQQDKSGLPNDRFSAERPEGSISTLTIQRTEQRDSAMYRCASSLSGGSGTDTQYFGPGTRLTVL.

The chain links TRBV7-9 to TRBJ2-1; 11 nucleotides align to TRBD2. The CDR3 contains 18 residues. With 3 bases clipped from V and 7 bases from J, the junction kept 14 bases outside the gene matches. From germline, CDR1 is SEHNR and CDR2 FQNEAQ (reference sequence). This chain's CDR3 is CASSFLAGGSVWPNEQFF. In nucleotides, the CDR3 is TGTGCCAGCAGCTTTCTAGCGGGAGGTTCGGTTTGGCCTAATGAGCAGTTCTTC.

The V gene is TRBV4-1, the J gene TRBJ2-4, with 12 bases identical to TRBD2. This CDR3 has 15 amino acids. V lost 3 bases to trimming and J lost 12 bases; unmatched junction nucleotides: 9. The germline gives CDR1 MGHRA, CDR2 YSYEKL. DNA of the CDR3: TGCGCCAGCAGCCAGGAAGGACTAGCGGGGAGCGATCAGTACTTC. Protein sequence: CASSQEGLAGSDQYF.

The chain couples TRBV30 to TRBJ2-7; 11 bases fit TRBD2. The CDR3 has 13 amino acids. Germline V gives CDR1 GTSNPN, CDR2 SVGIG (reference sequence). J lost 3 bases, V lost 8 bases, and 6 bases had no gene match. In nucleotides, the CDR3 is TGTGCCGGAAAGACTAGCGGGGACTACGAGCAGTACTTC. Translation gives CAGKTSGDYEQYF.

The chain has TRBV27 and TRBJ2-2; TRBD1 matches at 7 bases. Germline CDR1 reads MNHEY; CDR2 reads SMNVEV (reference sequence). The CDR3 is made up of 16 amino acids. J was trimmed by 4 bases and V by 2 bases; bases with no gene match: 7. In nucleotides, the CDR3 is TGTGCCAGCAGTTTAGGTAGGGGGCGGGCCACCGGGGAGCTGTTTTTT. Amino acids: CASSLGRGRATGELFF.

V and J are TRBV4-1 and TRBJ2-7; D is unclear. CDR1 is MGHRA, CDR2 YSYEKL, per germline. V dropped 2 bases and J dropped 6 bases, with 11 bases sitting between them. This CDR3 comprises 13 residues. The CDR3 sequence is CASSQHPGSEQYF. CDR3 DNA sequence: TGCGCCAGCAGCCAACACCCGGGCTCCGAGCAGTACTTC.

The rearrangement links TRBV27 to TRBJ2-1, with 10 bases matching TRBD2. Looked up from germline, CDR1 is MNHEY and CDR2 is SMNVEV (reference sequence). This CDR3 is built from 17 residues. CDR3 bases: TGTGCGAGTGTGGGTTCTTACAGCGGGAGGGCCCGCAATGAGCAGTTCTTC. Its protein product is CASVGSYSGRARNEQFF.